Each of the 13 T cell receptor beta chains below was sequenced from the same sample in a study of T-cell memory formation after mild COVID-19. TCRdb recomputed calls from the 5' RACE reads with MiXCR, one row per CDR3 protein. The sample includes about 560,000 distinct CDR3 sequences, roughly 17% of them seen just once. Sequencing was done on a sample of PBMCs or a T cell subset sorted from them (not recorded which). Receptors were obtained from an adult woman who had mild COVID-19 (a few samples of this study predate the infection). Cell type and time point are not known.

This clonotype was counted at least ten times. This chain uses TRBV30 with TRBJ1-1, with D unresolved. V dropped 2 bases and J dropped 0 bases, with 7 bases sitting between them. This CDR3 spans 13 amino acids. Germline V CDR1 and CDR2: GTSNPN, SVGIG (reference sequence). The CDR3 bases are TGTGCCTGGAGTCCGGGATTGAACACTGAAGCTTTCTTT. It encodes CAWSPGLNTEAFF. Complete variable domain (other parts from reference TRBV30 and TRBJ1-1): SQTIHQWPATLVQPVGSPLSLECTVEGTSNPNLYWYRQAAGRGLQLLFYSVGIGQISSEVPQNLSASRPQDRQFILSSKKLLLSDSGFYLCAWSPGLNTEAFFGQGTRLTVV.

The chain is built from TRBV5-1 and TRBJ2-5; D may be TRBD1 or TRBD2 (5 bases each). The CDR3 has 14 amino acids. V was pared by 2 bases and J by 2 bases, with 10 bases between. Germline V gives CDR1 SGHRS, CDR2 YFSETQ. The chain's CDR3 is CASSFQGVQETQYF. The CDR3 region has the DNA TGCGCCAGCAGCTTTCAGGGAGTACAAGAGACCCAGTACTTC.

This clonotype has just a few counts. V usage is TRBV2 and J usage is TRBJ1-4, with no clear D. The CDR3 consists of 14 residues. The germline gives CDR1 SNHLY, CDR2 FYNNEI. Trimming cost V 5 bases and J 0 bases, with 7 bases left between them. CDR3 sequence (DNA): TGTGCCAGCAGTCCCCGGACAACTAATGAAAAACTGTTTTTT. It yields the protein CASSPRTTNEKLFF.

This clonotype has just a few counts. The rearrangement uses TRBV7-6 and TRBJ2-1; no clear D gene. The germline V gene has CDR1 SGHVS and CDR2 FNYEAQ. The CDR3 spans 12 residues. V lost 1 base and J lost 9, with 7 bases in between. The CDR3 here is CASSLGRVEQFF. The DNA of the CDR3 is TGTGCCAGCAGCTTAGGACGGGTTGAGCAGTTCTTC.

In its sample, this clonotype was seen a few times. This chain uses TRBV19 with TRBJ1-5, with 7 bases aligning to TRBD1. J was trimmed by 9 bases and V by 6 bases; bases with no gene match: 5. This CDR3 has 12 amino acids. Germline V CDR1 and CDR2: LNHDA, SQIVND (reference sequence). The CDR3 coding sequence is TGTGCCAGTAGAACAGGGGTAGGGCCCCAGCATTTT. Amino acid sequence: CASRTGVGPQHF.

This clonotype was counted only a few times. V and J are TRBV4-3 and TRBJ2-3; D gene uncertain. CDR3 length: 16 residues. Looked up from germline, CDR1 is LGHNA and CDR2 is YSLEER. The V and J ends lost 0 bases and 3 bases respectively, with 13 bases between them. CDR3 sequence (DNA): TGCGCCAGCAGCCAAGATGCCCTGATCAGGACAGATACGCAGTATTTT. This sequence encodes CASSQDALIRTDTQYF.

This clonotype was detected only a few times. DNA of the CDR3: TGTGCCAGCAGCCACCGGGACAGGGGTTTAGGTTGGAGGATGAATGAGCAGTTCTTC. Translating gives CASSHRDRGLGWRMNEQFF. The V gene is TRBV27, the J gene TRBJ2-1, with 10 positions matching TRBD1. The germline gives CDR1 MNHEY, CDR2 SMNVEV (reference sequence). After removal of 6 bases from V and 7 bases from J, the junction contained 21 bases not matched to a gene. The CDR3 has 19 residues.

This clonotype was detected only a few times. The genes are TRBV7-3 and TRBJ2-7; 7 bases align to TRBD1. Per germline, CDR1 SGHTA and CDR2 FQGTGA. The V segment lost 5 bases and the J segment 5 bases; nucleotides outside the gene matches: 6. This CDR3 comprises 13 residues. CDR3 in DNA: TGTGCCAGCAGCATACTACAGGGGAACGAGCAGTACTTC. Protein: CASSILQGNEQYF.

This CDR3 reads CASSLNWVYEQYF. CDR3 bases: TGTGCCAGCAGTTTAAATTGGGTGTACGAGCAGTACTTC. The rearrangement links TRBV12-3 or TRBV12-4 to TRBJ2-7; D not certain. The CDR3 loop spans 13 amino acids. V dropped 2 bases and J dropped 4 bases, with 9 bases sitting between them.

This clonotype was detected many times. The rearrangement joins TRBV30 to TRBJ2-3; 8 nucleotides line up with TRBD1. The CDR3 totals 15 residues. CDR1 and CDR2 from the germline V gene are GTSNPN and SVGIG (reference sequence). With 3 bases clipped from V and 10 bases from J, the junction kept 15 bases outside the gene matches. The CDR3 loop is CAWSRDRLRGEAQYF. The CDR3 region has the DNA TGTGCCTGGAGCCGGGACAGGCTAAGGGGAGAGGCGCAGTATTTT.

The chain couples TRBV12-3 or TRBV12-4 to TRBJ1-2; unclear D gene. The CDR3 covers 13 residues. Trimming removed 5 bases from V and 7 bases from J, with 14 bases in between. CDR3 sequence (DNA): TGTGCCAGCAGTCCGACCACAGTGATTGGCTACACCTTC. It yields the protein CASSPTTVIGYTF.

This clonotype was found a few times. The gene calls are TRBV29-1 and TRBJ2-3, with a tentative D call TRBD2 (5 bases). The CDR3 length is 15 residues. Germline CDR1 SQVTM, CDR2 ANQGSEA. Deletions cut 5 bases from V and 3 bases from J, with 18 bases between. CDR3 sequence reads: CSVYGISQRTDTQYF. The DNA for the CDR3 is TGCAGCGTTTACGGGATCTCCCAGAGAACAGATACGCAGTATTTT.

The chain links TRBV7-8 to TRBJ1-5; TRBD1 is a possible D gene (5 bases). V dropped 7 bases and J dropped 4 bases, with 14 bases sitting between them. From germline, CDR1 is SGHVS and CDR2 FQNEAQ. The CDR3 is 14 amino acids. CDR3 residues: CASTQVGGNQPQHF. The DNA of the CDR3 is TGTGCCAGCACCCAGGTGGGGGGAAATCAGCCCCAGCATTTT. The full variable domain, with the rest looked up from reference TRBV7-8 and TRBJ1-5, is GAGVSQSPRYKVAKRGQDVALRCDPISGHVSLFWYQQALGQGPEFLTYFQNEAQLDKSGLPSDRFFAERPEGSVSTLKIQRTQQEDSAVYLCASTQVGGNQPQHFGDGTRLSIL.